The TCR beta chain under discussion was sequenced for a study of cytomegalovirus exposure and HLA in healthy donors. Overall study results and limits: Within the 120 validation repertoires, first-cohort TCR clusters tended to co-occur, according to a later analysis. Diagnosis of cytomegalovirus status made by the classifier reportedly showed high specificity and sensitivity.

Germline CDR1 is SGHRS and CDR2 is YFSETQ. The CDR3 is made up of 14 amino acids. V lost 7 bases to trimming and J lost 2 bases; unmatched junction nucleotides: 8. About this clone: Its target is not known.

The assay was immunoSEQ multiplex PCR, and TCRdb's table has in-frame clones only and misses some. The repertoire holds fewer than 200,000 clones, roughly 90% seen once, with around 5% in the top ten. The genes are TRBV5-1 and TRBJ1-2; 7 positions agree with TRBD1. The sequence came from a woman aged 25 to 39 in good health and CMV-seronegative. Sequenced input: PBMCs. As DNA, the CDR3 is TGCGCCAGCGGTCGTGGGACAGACAACTATGGCTACACCTTC. This gives the protein CASGRGTDNYGYTF.